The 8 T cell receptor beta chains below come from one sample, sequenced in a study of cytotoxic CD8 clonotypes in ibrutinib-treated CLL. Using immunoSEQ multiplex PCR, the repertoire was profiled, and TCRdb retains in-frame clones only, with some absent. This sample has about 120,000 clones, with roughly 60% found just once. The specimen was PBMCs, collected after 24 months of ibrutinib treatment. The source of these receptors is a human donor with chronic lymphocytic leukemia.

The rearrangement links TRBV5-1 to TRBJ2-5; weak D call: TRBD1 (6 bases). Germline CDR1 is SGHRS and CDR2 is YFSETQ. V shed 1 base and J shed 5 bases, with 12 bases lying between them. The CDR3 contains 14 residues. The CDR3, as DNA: TGCGCCAGCAGCTTGAATTCCAGGGGTGAGACCCAGTACTTC. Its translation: CASSLNSRGETQYF. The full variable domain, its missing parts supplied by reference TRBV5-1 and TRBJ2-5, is KAGVTQTPRYLIKTRGQQVTLSCSPISGHRSVSWYQQTPGQGLQFLFEYFSETQRNKGNFPGRFSGRQFSNSRSEMNVSTLELGDSALYLCASSLNSRGETQYFGPGTRLLVL.

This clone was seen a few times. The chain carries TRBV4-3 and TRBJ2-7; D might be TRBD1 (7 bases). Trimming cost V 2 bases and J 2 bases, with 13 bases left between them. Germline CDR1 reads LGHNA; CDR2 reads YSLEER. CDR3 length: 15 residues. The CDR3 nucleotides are TGCGCCAGCAGCCAATACGCAGGGGGGACCTACGAGCAGTACTTC. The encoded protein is CASSQYAGGTYEQYF.

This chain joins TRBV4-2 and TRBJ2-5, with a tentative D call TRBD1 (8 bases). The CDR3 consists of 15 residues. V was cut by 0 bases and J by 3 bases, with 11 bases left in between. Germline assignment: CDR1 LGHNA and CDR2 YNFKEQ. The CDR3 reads CASSQDTGGEETQYF. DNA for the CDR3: TGTGCCAGCAGCCAAGACACAGGGGGGGAAGAGACCCAGTACTTC.

The CDR3 reads CAWSVTRPHTYEQYF. The CDR3 bases are TGTGCCTGGAGTGTAACCCGGCCCCATACCTACGAGCAGTACTTC. This chain links TRBV30 with TRBJ2-7; D remains ambiguous. Germline CDR1 reads GTSNPN; CDR2 reads SVGIG (reference sequence). This CDR3 region has 15 residues. Trimming took off 0 bases at V and 2 bases at J, with 14 bases between the two ends.

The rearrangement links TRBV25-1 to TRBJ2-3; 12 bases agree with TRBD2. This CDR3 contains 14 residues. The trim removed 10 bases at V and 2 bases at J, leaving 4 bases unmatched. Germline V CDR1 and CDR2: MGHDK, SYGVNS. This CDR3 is CATGLAGLTDTQYF. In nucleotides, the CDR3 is TGTGCCACCGGACTAGCGGGGCTCACAGATACGCAGTATTTT.

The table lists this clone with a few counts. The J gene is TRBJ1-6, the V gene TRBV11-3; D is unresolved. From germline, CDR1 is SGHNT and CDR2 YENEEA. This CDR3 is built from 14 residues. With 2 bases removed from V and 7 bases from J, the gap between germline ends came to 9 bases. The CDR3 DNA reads TGTGCCAGCAGCTTATATGGAGGGAATTCACCCCTCCACTTT. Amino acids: CASSLYGGNSPLHF.

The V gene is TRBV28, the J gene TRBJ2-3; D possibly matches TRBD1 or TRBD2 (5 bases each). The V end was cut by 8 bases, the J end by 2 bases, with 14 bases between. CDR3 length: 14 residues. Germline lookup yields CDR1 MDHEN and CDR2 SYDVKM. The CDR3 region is CASLEGQATDTQYF. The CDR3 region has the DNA TGTGCCAGCCTAGAGGGGCAAGCCACAGATACGCAGTATTTT.

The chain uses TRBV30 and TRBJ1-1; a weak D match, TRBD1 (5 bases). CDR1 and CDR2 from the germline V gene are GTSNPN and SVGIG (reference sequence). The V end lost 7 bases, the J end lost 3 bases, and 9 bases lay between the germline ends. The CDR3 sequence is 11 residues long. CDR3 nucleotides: TGTGCCTCAATAGGGGACACTGAAGCTTTCTTT. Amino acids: CASIGDTEAFF.